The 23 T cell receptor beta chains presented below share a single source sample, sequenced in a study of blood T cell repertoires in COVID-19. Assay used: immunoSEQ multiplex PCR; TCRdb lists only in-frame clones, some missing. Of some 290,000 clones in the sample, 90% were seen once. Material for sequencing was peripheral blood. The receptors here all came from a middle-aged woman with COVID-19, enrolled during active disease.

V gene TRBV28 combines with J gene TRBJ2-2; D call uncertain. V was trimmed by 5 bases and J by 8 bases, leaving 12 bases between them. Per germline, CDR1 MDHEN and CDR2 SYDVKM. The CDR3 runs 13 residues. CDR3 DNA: TGTGCCAGCAGTACCAATCCGCTAGGGGAGCTGTTTTTT. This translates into CASSTNPLGELFF.

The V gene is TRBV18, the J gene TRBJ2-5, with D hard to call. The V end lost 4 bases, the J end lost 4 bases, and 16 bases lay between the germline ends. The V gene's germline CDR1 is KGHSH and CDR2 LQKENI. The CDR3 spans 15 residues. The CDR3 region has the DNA TGTGCCAGCTCACGTCTGTTGGAGAATGGAGAGACCCAGTACTTC. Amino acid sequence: CASSRLLENGETQYF.

This chain's CDR3 is CASSLEGGATNTEAFF. CDR3 DNA sequence: TGCGCCAGCAGCTTGGAAGGTGGAGCGACCAACACTGAAGCTTTCTTT. This chain joins TRBV5-1 and TRBJ1-1; the D is unclear. This CDR3 has 16 residues. V shed 0 bases and J shed 2 bases, with 14 bases lying between them. Germline V lookup: CDR1 SGHRS, CDR2 YFSETQ.

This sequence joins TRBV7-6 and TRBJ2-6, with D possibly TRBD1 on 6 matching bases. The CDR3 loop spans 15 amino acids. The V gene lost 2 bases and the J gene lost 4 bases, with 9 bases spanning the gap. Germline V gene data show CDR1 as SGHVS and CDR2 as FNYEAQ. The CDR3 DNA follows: TGTGCCAGCAGCTTACCAGGGGTCGGGGCCAACGTCCTGACTTTC. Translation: CASSLPGVGANVLTF.

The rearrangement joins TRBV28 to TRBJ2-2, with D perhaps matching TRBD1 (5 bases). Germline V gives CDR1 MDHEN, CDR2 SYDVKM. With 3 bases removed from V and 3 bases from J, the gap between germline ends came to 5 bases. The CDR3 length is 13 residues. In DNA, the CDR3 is TGTGCCAGCAGTTTGACAGACACCGGGGAGCTGTTTTTT. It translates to CASSLTDTGELFF.

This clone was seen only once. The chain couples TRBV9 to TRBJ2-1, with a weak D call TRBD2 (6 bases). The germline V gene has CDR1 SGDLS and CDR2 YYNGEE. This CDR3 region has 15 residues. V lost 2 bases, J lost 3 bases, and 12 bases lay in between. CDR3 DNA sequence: TGTGCCAGCAGCGTGCAGGGAGGTATCTACAATGAGCAGTTCTTC. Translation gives CASSVQGGIYNEQFF.

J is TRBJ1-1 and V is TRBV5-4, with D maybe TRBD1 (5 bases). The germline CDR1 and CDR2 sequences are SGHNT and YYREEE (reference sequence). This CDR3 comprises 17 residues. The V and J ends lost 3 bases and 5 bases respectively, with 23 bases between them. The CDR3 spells CASSSRQQVRAGTEAFF. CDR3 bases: TGTGCCAGCAGCTCCCGACAGCAGGTACGGGCTGGTACTGAAGCTTTCTTT.

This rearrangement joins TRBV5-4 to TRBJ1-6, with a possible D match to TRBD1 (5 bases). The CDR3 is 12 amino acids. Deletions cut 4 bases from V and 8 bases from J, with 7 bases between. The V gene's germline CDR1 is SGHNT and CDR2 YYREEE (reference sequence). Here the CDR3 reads CASSTRDSPLHF. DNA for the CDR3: TGTGCCAGCAGCACCAGGGATTCACCCCTCCACTTT.

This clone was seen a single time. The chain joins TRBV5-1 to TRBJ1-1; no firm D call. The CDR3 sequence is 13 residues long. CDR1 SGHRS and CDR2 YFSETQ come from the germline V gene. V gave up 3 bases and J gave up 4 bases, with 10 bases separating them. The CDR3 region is CASSSRDPTEAFF. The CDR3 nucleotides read TGCGCCAGCAGCTCCCGGGATCCCACTGAAGCTTTCTTT.

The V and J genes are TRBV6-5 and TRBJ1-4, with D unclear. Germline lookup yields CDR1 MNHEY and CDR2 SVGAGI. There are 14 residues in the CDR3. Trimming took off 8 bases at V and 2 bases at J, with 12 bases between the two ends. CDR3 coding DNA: TGTGCCAGCGTGGAGCCTTGGACTAATGAAAAACTGTTTTTT. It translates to CASVEPWTNEKLFF.

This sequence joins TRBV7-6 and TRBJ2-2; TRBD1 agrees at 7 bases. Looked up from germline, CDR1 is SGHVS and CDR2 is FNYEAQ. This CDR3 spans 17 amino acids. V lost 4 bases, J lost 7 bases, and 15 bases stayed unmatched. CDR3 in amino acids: CASSSRQGLRTGGELFF. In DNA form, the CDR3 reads TGTGCCAGCAGCTCCCGACAGGGCCTCCGAACAGGCGGGGAGCTGTTTTTT.

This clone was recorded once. Here the CDR3 DNA reads TGTGCCAGTAGTATAGGAGGACACCCGAGCTACGAGCAGTACTTC. This sequence encodes CASSIGGHPSYEQYF. The chain joins TRBV19 to TRBJ2-7; a weak D match, TRBD1 (5 bases). Trimming cost V 1 base and J 3 bases, with 13 bases left between them. CDR1 is LNHDA and CDR2 is SQIVND in the germline V gene (reference sequence). CDR3 size: 15 residues.

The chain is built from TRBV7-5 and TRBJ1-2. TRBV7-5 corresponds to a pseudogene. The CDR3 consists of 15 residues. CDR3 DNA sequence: TGTGCCAGAATCCCCGGGGCGCGGGGTAACTATGGCTACACCTTC. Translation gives CARIPGARGNYGYTF.

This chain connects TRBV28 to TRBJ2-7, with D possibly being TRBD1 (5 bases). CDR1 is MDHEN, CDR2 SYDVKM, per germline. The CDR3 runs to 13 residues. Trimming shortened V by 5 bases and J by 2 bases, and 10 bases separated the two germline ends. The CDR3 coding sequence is TGTGCCAGCAGTCTGGGGCTAACCTACGAGCAGTACTTC. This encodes CASSLGLTYEQYF. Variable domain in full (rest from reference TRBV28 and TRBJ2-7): DVKVTQSSRYLVKRTGEKVFLECVQDMDHENMFWYRQDPGLGLRLIYFSYDVKMKEKGDIPEGYSVSREKKERFSLILESASTNQTSMYLCASSLGLTYEQYFGPGTRLTVT.

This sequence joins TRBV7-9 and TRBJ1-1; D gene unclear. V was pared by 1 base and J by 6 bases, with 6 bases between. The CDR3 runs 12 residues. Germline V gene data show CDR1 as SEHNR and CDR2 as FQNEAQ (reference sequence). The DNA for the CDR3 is TGTGCCAGCAGCTTAGGAGTCGCTGAAGCTTTCTTT. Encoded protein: CASSLGVAEAFF.

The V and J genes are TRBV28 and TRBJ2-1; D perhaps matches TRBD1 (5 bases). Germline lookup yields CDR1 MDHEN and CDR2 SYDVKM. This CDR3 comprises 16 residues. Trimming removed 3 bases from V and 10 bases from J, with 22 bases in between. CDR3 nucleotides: TGTGCCAGCAGTTTTAATAGGAGACAGAATACTTGGGAGCAGTTCTTC. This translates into CASSFNRRQNTWEQFF.

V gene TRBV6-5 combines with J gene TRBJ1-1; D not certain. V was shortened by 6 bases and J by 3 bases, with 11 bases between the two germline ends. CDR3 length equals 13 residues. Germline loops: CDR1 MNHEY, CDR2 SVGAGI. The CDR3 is CASSPPGYTEAFF. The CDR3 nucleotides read TGTGCCAGCAGCCCCCCCGGGTACACTGAAGCTTTCTTT.

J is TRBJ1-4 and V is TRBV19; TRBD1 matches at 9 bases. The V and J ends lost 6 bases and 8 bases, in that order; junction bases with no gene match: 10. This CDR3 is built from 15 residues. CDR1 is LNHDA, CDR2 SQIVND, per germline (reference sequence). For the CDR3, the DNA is TGTGCCAGTAGGGGAAGACAGGGGGGTGTCGAAAAACTGTTTTTT. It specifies CASRGRQGGVEKLFF.

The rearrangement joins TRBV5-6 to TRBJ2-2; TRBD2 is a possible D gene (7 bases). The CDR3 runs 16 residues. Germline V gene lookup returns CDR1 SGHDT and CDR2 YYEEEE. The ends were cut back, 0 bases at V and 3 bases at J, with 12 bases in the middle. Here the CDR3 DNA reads TGTGCCAGCAGCTTGGCAGGGGAGGGCTACACCGGGGAGCTGTTTTTT. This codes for CASSLAGEGYTGELFF.

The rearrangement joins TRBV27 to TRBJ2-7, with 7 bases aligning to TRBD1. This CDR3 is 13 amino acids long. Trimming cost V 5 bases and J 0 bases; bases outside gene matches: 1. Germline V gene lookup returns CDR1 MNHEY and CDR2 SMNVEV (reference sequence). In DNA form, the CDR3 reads TGTGCCAGCAGTCGACAGGGCTCCTACGAGCAGTACTTC. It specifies CASSRQGSYEQYF.

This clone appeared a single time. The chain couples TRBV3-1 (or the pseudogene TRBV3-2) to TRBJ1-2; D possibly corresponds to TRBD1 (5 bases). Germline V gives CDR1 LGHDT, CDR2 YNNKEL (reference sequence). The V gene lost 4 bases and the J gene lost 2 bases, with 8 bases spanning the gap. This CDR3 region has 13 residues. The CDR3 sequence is CASSPSGNYGYTF. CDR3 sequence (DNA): TGTGCCAGCAGCCCGTCAGGGAACTATGGCTACACCTTC.

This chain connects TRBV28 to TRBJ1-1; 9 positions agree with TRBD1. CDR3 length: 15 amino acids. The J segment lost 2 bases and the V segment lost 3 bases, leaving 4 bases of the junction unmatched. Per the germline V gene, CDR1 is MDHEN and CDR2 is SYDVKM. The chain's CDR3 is CASSFGDRANTEAFF. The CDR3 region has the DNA TGTGCCAGCAGTTTCGGGGACAGGGCTAACACTGAAGCTTTCTTT.

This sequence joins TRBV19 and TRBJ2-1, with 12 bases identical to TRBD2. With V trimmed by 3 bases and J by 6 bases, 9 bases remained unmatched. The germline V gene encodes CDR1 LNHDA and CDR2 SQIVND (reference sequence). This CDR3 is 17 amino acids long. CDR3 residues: CASSIRPLAGGLNEQFF. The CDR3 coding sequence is TGTGCCAGTAGTATCCGACCTCTAGCGGGGGGGCTCAATGAGCAGTTCTTC. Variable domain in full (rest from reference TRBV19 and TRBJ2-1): DGGITQSPKYLFRKEGQNVTLSCEQNLNHDAMYWYRQDPGQGLRLIYYSQIVNDFQKGDIAEGYSVSREKKESFPLTVTSAQKNPTAFYLCASSIRPLAGGLNEQFFGPGTRLTVL.